Listed below are T cell receptor beta chains from one sample, sequenced in a study of cytomegalovirus exposure and HLA in healthy donors. Some clones are missing from TCRdb's copy, which holds only in-frame ones; the method was immunoSEQ multiplex PCR. Counted here are just over 150,000 clones, around 76% occurring once; the ten biggest clones make up approximately 2%. Sequencing used PBMCs. These receptors originate from a female donor in good health and CMV-seronegative. Each CDR3 is given with its conserved first and last residue. D genes are given only for firm matches. A clone size is listed for some rows: how often the clone was seen (once, few, many), or a class if it is expanded.

v_call	d_call	clone_size	cdr3_length	j_call	cdr3_aa	cdr3_nt
TRBV15	-	few	15	TRBJ1-4	CATSRGPGVNEKLFF	TGTGCCACCAGCAGGGGGCCCGGCGTTAATGAAAAACTGTTTTTT
TRBV28	-	-	15	TRBJ2-7	CASSGTGTFFSEQYF	TGTGCCAGCAGTGGGACCGGGACATTTTTCTCCGAGCAGTACTTC
TRBV7-6	-	once	14	TRBJ1-4	CASSSGALNEKLFF	TGTGCCAGCAGCAGTGGAGCCCTTAATGAAAAACTGTTTTTT
TRBV4-2	TRBD2	-	15	TRBJ2-7	CASSLSSGASYEQYF	TGTGCCAGCAGCCTCTCTAGCGGGGCCTCCTACGAGCAGTACTTC
TRBV19	TRBD2	-	17	TRBJ2-2	CASSILAGDLNTGELFF	TGTGCCAGTAGTATACTAGCGGGGGATCTAAACACCGGGGAGCTGTTTTTT
TRBV7-9	TRBD2	-	17	TRBJ2-3	CASSLRTSGRAADTQYF	TGTGCCAGCAGCTTACGGACTAGCGGGAGGGCGGCGGATACGCAGTATTTT
TRBV10-3	-	-	15	TRBJ2-2	CAISEPQTRGGELFF	TGTGCCATCAGTGAGCCGCAGACCAGGGGTGGGGAGCTGTTTTTT
TRBV6-5	TRBD1	-	14	TRBJ1-2	CASSRDRVNYGYTF	TGTGCCAGCAGTAGGGACAGGGTTAACTATGGCTACACCTTC
TRBV28	TRBD1	-	16	TRBJ1-3	CASSLGRDRTGNTIYF	TGTGCCAGCAGTTTAGGCCGGGACAGAACTGGAAACACCATATATTTT
TRBV30	TRBD2	few	16	TRBJ2-1	CAWSVRSAGVRSEQFF	TGTGCCTGGAGTGTACGATCGGCGGGGGTTAGGAGTGAGCAGTTCTTC
TRBV5-1	-	-	16	TRBJ1-3	CASSYMTVSSGNTIYF	TGCGCCAGCAGCTACATGACAGTAAGCTCTGGAAACACCATATATTTT
TRBV5-6	-	-	13	TRBJ1-5	CASSKDRSQPQHF	TGTGCCAGCAGCAAAGACAGGTCGCAGCCCCAGCATTTT
TRBV27	-	-	15	TRBJ2-7	CASSLFRVLIDEQYF	TGTGCCAGCAGTTTATTTCGAGTTCTCATCGACGAGCAGTACTTC
TRBV7-3	-	-	14	TRBJ2-6	CASSFGAGANVLTF	TGTGCCAGCAGCTTCGGGGCTGGGGCCAACGTCCTGACTTTC
TRBV9	-	-	14	TRBJ2-3	CASSVDRAADTQYF	TGTGCCAGCAGCGTAGACAGGGCGGCAGATACGCAGTATTTT
TRBV5-1	-	few	13	TRBJ2-3	CASSLALPDTQYF	TGCGCCAGCAGCTTGGCACTCCCAGATACGCAGTATTTT
TRBV4-1	TRBD1	-	16	TRBJ1-5	CASSQPDRASNQPQHF	TGCGCCAGCAGCCAACCCGACAGGGCTAGCAATCAGCCCCAGCATTTT
TRBV9	-	-	14	TRBJ1-1	CASSLQGMNTEAFF	TGTGCCAGCAGCCTCCAGGGAATGAACACTGAAGCTTTCTTT
TRBV30	-	-	14	TRBJ1-5	CAWSVGHDNQPQHF	TGTGCCTGGAGTGTGGGGCACGACAATCAGCCCCAGCATTTT
TRBV19	-	-	16	TRBJ2-2	CASSPAGFLNTGELFF	TGTGCCAGTAGTCCAGCGGGCTTCTTGAACACCGGGGAGCTGTTTTTT
TRBV28	-	-	13	TRBJ1-1	CASSWGVNTEAFF	TGTGCCAGCAGTTGGGGGGTGAACACTGAAGCTTTCTTT
TRBV19	TRBD1	-	15	TRBJ1-1	CASSTRGGVDTEAFF	TGTGCCAGTAGTACTAGAGGGGGCGTGGACACTGAAGCTTTCTTT
TRBV7-8	TRBD1	-	13	TRBJ2-7	CASSVRDRREQYF	TGTGCCAGCAGCGTGCGGGACAGGAGGGAGCAGTACTTC
TRBV6-1	-	-	14	TRBJ2-5	CASSEGHSQETQYF	TGTGCCAGCAGTGAAGGACATTCCCAAGAGACCCAGTACTTC
TRBV4-1	-	-	16	TRBJ2-7	CASSQRFGFPTGEQYF	TGCGCCAGCAGCCAAAGATTCGGCTTCCCGACGGGGGAGCAGTACTTC
TRBV6-6	-	-	16	TRBJ2-1	CASSYSEGLWVDEQFF	TGTGCCAGCAGTTACTCGGAGGGACTGTGGGTCGATGAGCAGTTCTTC
TRBV2	-	few	13	TRBJ2-5	CASRKQGYETQYF	TGTGCCAGCAGGAAACAGGGTTACGAGACCCAGTACTTC
TRBV29-1	TRBD1	few	14	TRBJ2-1	CSVGRDRFYNEQFF	TGCAGCGTTGGAAGGGACAGGTTTTACAATGAGCAGTTCTTC
TRBV5-1	TRBD2	-	14	TRBJ2-7	CASTPLAGEVEQYF	TGCGCCAGCACCCCCCTAGCGGGAGAGGTCGAGCAGTACTTC
TRBV19	-	once	13	TRBJ1-1	CASNREGRTEAFF	TGTGCCAGTAACCGAGAGGGGAGGACTGAAGCTTTCTTT
TRBV7-3	-	-	15	TRBJ2-1	CASSKGGPSYNEQFF	TGTGCCAGCAGCAAGGGGGGGCCGTCCTACAATGAGCAGTTCTTC
TRBV10-3	TRBD1	few	16	TRBJ2-7	CAITSGEGQGAHEQYF	TGTGCCATCACCTCAGGGGAGGGACAGGGGGCCCACGAGCAGTACTTC